This TCR beta chain was found in a study of Ad26.COV2.S vaccination and SARS-CoV-2 variants. Points from the study as a whole: In TCR breadth and depth analyses, total T cell responses may have been underestimated.

Treatment defined: 19 received Ad26.COV2.S at low or high dose, single or two shots; roughly five received placebo; per-sample allocation not given. At day 63 after the first vaccine or placebo injection, samples were drawn. Germline CDR1 is SGHRS and CDR2 is YFSETQ. This CDR3 has 14 amino acids. V was clipped by 4 bases and J by 1 base, with 12 bases between them. Details on this clone: What it recognizes is unknown.

Clones were read by immunoSEQ multiplex PCR, and TCRdb kept only the in-frame ones, dropping some. The sample has approximately 300,000 clones, roughly 84% seen once. The sequence came from a person aged 18-60 years who received the Ad26.COV2.S COVID-19 vaccine or a placebo. The rearrangement links TRBV5-1 to TRBJ2-7; no reliable D call. This sample comprised peripheral blood, obtained in a trial of Ad26.COV2.S vaccine versus placebo. The CDR3 loop is CASSTPPASYEQYF. The CDR3 DNA reads as TGCGCCAGCAGCACACCCCCGGCGTCCTACGAGCAGTACTTC. Looking up the rest from reference TRBV5-1 and TRBJ2-7 gives the full variable domain: KAGVTQTPRYLIKTRGQQVTLSCSPISGHRSVSWYQQTPGQGLQFLFEYFSETQRNKGNFPGRFSGRQFSNSRSEMNVSTLELGDSALYLCASSTPPASYEQYFGPGTRLTVT.